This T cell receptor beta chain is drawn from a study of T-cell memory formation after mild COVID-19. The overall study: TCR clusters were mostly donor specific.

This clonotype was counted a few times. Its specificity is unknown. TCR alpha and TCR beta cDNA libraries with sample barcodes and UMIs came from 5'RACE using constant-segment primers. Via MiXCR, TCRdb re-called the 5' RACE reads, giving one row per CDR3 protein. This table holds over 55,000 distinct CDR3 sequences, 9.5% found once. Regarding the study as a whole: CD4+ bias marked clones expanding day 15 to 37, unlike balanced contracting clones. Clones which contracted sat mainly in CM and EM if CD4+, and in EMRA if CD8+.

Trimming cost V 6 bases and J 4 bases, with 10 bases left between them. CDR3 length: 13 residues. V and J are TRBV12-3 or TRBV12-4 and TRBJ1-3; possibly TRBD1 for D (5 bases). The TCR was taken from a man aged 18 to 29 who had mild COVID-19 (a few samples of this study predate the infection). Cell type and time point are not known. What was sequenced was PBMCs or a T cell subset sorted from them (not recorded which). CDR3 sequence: CASSSGSGNTIYF. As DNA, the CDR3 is TGTGCCAGCAGCTCAGGGTCAGGAAACACCATATATTTT.